These 28 T cell receptor beta chains were all obtained from the same sample, sequenced in a study of control samples from healthy donors and cancer patients. The data were produced by immunoSEQ multiplex PCR, yet TCRdb's version contains in-frame clones alone and is incomplete. This table has over 200,000 clones, roughly four fifths appearing once. The sequenced material came from PBMCs. The receptors originated from a woman aged 55-70 years with lung cancer.

This chain uses TRBV6-4 with TRBJ2-7; 8 bases agree with TRBD2. From germline, CDR1 is MRHNA and CDR2 SNTAGT. The junction had 5 bases not matched to a gene; V was cut back by 4 bases and J by 6 bases. CDR3 length equals 13 residues. This chain's CDR3 is CASSVPTSAEQYF. In DNA, the CDR3 is TGTGCCAGCAGTGTACCGACTAGCGCCGAGCAGTACTTC.

CDR3 residues: CASSSGQGVDTQYF. The CDR3, as DNA: TGTGCCAGCAGTAGCGGACAGGGGGTGGATACGCAGTATTTT. V usage is TRBV2 and J usage is TRBJ2-3; 10 bases map to TRBD1. Germline V gene lookup returns CDR1 SNHLY and CDR2 FYNNEI. After removal of 5 bases from V and 6 bases from J, the junction contained 5 bases not matched to a gene. The CDR3 contains 14 residues.

This rearrangement joins TRBV7-8 to TRBJ1-4; TRBD1 might be the D (6 bases). CDR1 and CDR2 from the germline V gene are SGHVS and FQNEAQ. V lost 1 base and J 8 bases, leaving 14 bases between the germline ends. The CDR3 loop spans 15 amino acids. The CDR3 nucleotides read TGTGCCAGCAGCTTAGTAGGAGGGGGTTGGGAAAAACTGTTTTTT. Translation: CASSLVGGGWEKLFF.

CDR3 amino acids: CASSFGQGAGQPQHF. Written as DNA, the CDR3 is TGCGCCAGCAGCTTCGGACAGGGGGCAGGGCAGCCCCAGCATTTT. V is TRBV5-1 and J is TRBJ1-5, with 11 bases fitting TRBD1. The CDR3 is 15 residues long. V shed 2 bases and J 7 bases; nucleotides not matched to a gene: 5. Germline lookup yields CDR1 SGHRS and CDR2 YFSETQ.

The chain has TRBV7-7 and TRBJ2-2; D may be TRBD2 (6 bases). Germline CDR1 reads SSHAT; CDR2 reads FNYEAQ (reference sequence). The CDR3 runs to 14 residues. V was trimmed by 5 bases and J by 1 base, leaving 8 bases between them. CDR3 in DNA: TGTGCCAGCAGCGGAGGGGTGAACACCGGGGAGCTGTTTTTT. Protein: CASSGGVNTGELFF.

The J gene is TRBJ1-6, the V gene TRBV5-1; TRBD1 agrees at 8 bases. CDR3 length equals 14 residues. CDR1 is SGHRS and CDR2 is YFSETQ in the germline V gene. The V and J ends lost 4 bases and 10 bases, in that order; junction bases with no gene match: 7. This chain's CDR3 is CASSPTGEVSPLHF. The CDR3 coding sequence is TGCGCCAGCAGCCCGACAGGGGAAGTGTCACCCCTCCACTTT.

The sample holds one count of this clone. The chain has TRBV5-1 and TRBJ1-2; perhaps TRBD1 as D (6 bases). V lost 0 bases and J lost 5, with 14 bases in between. CDR1 SGHRS and CDR2 YFSETQ come from the germline V gene. The CDR3 is 15 residues long. The CDR3 DNA reads TGCGCCAGCAGCTTGGGAGGCGGGACATCATATGGCTACACCTTC. Residues: CASSLGGGTSYGYTF.

The chain joins TRBV7-9 to TRBJ1-5; 8 bases agree with TRBD1. Germline-derived CDR1 and CDR2 are SEHNR and FQNEAQ (reference sequence). With 5 bases clipped from V and 1 base from J, the junction kept 4 bases outside the gene matches. The CDR3 covers 15 residues. The CDR3 DNA sequence: TGTGCCAGCAGCCCCGGGACAGGCAGCAATCAGCCCCAGCATTTT. It codes for CASSPGTGSNQPQHF.

CDR3 sequence reads: CASSINGNQPQHF. CDR3 coding DNA: TGTGCCAGTAGTATAAACGGTAATCAGCCCCAGCATTTT. The rearrangement joins TRBV19 to TRBJ1-5; no definite D call. With 2 bases removed from V and 4 bases from J, the gap between germline ends came to 6 bases. Germline CDR1 and CDR2: LNHDA and SQIVND (reference sequence). The CDR3 consists of 13 residues. The full variable domain, rest sourced from reference TRBV19 and TRBJ1-5, is DGGITQSPKYLFRKEGQNVTLSCEQNLNHDAMYWYRQDPGQGLRLIYYSQIVNDFQKGDIAEGYSVSREKKESFPLTVTSAQKNPTAFYLCASSINGNQPQHFGDGTRLSIL.

The V call is TRBV5-5, the J call TRBJ2-7, with D maybe TRBD1 (6 bases). Germline CDR1 is SGHKS and CDR2 is YYEKEE (reference sequence). This CDR3 has 15 residues. Trimming took 0 bases from V and 3 from J, leaving 13 bases between them. The CDR3 nucleotides read TGTGCCAGCAGCTTGGCTTCTACAGGGAGCTACGAGCAGTACTTC. Translated: CASSLASTGSYEQYF. The whole variable domain, filled in from reference TRBV5-5 and TRBJ2-7, reads DAGVTQSPTHLIKTRGQQVTLRCSPISGHKSVSWYQQVLGQGPQFIFQYYEKEERGRGNFPDRFSARQFPNYSSELNVNALLLGDSALYLCASSLASTGSYEQYFGPGTRLTVT.

The chain couples TRBV12-3 or TRBV12-4 to TRBJ2-5; D unresolved. The CDR3 runs to 11 residues. V was shortened by 2 bases and J by 5 bases, with 3 bases between the two germline ends. The CDR3 DNA reads as TGTGCCAGCAGTTTAATGGAGACCCAGTACTTC. This gives the protein CASSLMETQYF.

A few counts support this clone. The chain carries TRBV7-2 and TRBJ2-1; D not certain. Germline V CDR1 and CDR2: SGHTA, FQGNSA. The germline V and J ends were trimmed by 1 base and 9 bases, with 22 bases remaining between them. The CDR3 runs to 17 residues. The DNA of the CDR3 is TGTGCCAGCAGCTTAGTACCCCAGGTAGGGCCCCGCGGTGAGCAGTTCTTC. This encodes CASSLVPQVGPRGEQFF.

This clone was seen just once. The gene calls are TRBV10-2 and TRBJ1-2; 9 positions match TRBD1. This CDR3 has 14 residues. Germline loops: CDR1 WSHSY, CDR2 SAAADI. V trimming: 6 bases; J trimming: 8 bases; junction bases outside the gene matches: 10. The DNA of the CDR3 is TGCGCCAGCAGCCAACCGGGACAGGGAAGGGGCTACACCTTC. It translates to CASSQPGQGRGYTF.

The rearrangement uses TRBV3-1 (or the pseudogene TRBV3-2) and TRBJ1-5; 11 bases match TRBD1. V trimming: 1 base; J trimming: 3 bases; junction bases outside the gene matches: 2. From germline, CDR1 is LGHDT and CDR2 YNNKEL (reference sequence). The CDR3 runs to 16 residues. The CDR3 DNA is TGTGCCAGCAGCCAAGGGACAGGGGGCGACAATCAGCCCCAGCATTTT. This encodes CASSQGTGGDNQPQHF.

V is TRBV2 and J is TRBJ2-5; D might be TRBD1 (6 bases). This CDR3 has 12 residues. The germline gives CDR1 SNHLY, CDR2 FYNNEI. Trimming shortened V by 6 bases and J by 9 bases, and 14 bases separated the two germline ends. CDR3 region: CASRDYEGAQYF. The DNA for the CDR3 is TGTGCCAGCAGGGATTATGAGGGGGCCCAGTACTTC. The full variable domain, its missing parts supplied by reference TRBV2 and TRBJ2-5, is EPEVTQTPSHQVTQMGQEVILRCVPISNHLYFYWYRQILGQKVEFLVSFYNNEISEKSEIFDDQFSVERPDGSNFTLKIRSTKLEDSAMYFCASRDYEGAQYFGPGTRLLVL.

The V gene is TRBV20-1, the J gene TRBJ2-3; D call uncertain. The V end was cut by 3 bases, the J end by 2 bases, with 12 bases between. Germline assignment: CDR1 DFQATT and CDR2 SNEGSKA (reference sequence). CDR3 size: 14 residues. The CDR3 loop reads CSASPPRFTDTQYF. The CDR3 DNA sequence: TGCAGTGCTAGTCCCCCAAGGTTCACAGATACGCAGTATTTT.

The V gene is TRBV7-9, the J gene TRBJ1-2; tentatively, D is TRBD1 (5 bases). This CDR3 region has 15 residues. V was pared by 2 bases and J by 0 bases, with 10 bases between. Germline assignment: CDR1 SEHNR and CDR2 FQNEAQ (reference sequence). CDR3 DNA sequence: TGTGCCAGCAGCTTACTCGGGGGTCCTAACTATGGCTACACCTTC. This gives the protein CASSLLGGPNYGYTF. The full variable domain, completed using reference TRBV7-9 and TRBJ1-2, is DTGVSQNPRHKITKRGQNVTFRCDPISEHNRLYWYRQTLGQGPEFLTYFQNEAQLEKSRLLSDRFSAERPKGSFSTLEIQRTEQGDSAMYLCASSLLGGPNYGYTFGSGTRLTVV.

This chain uses TRBV9 with TRBJ1-1; D gene uncertain. The CDR3 is made up of 13 amino acids. Trimming took off 4 bases at V and 2 bases at J, with 9 bases between the two ends. The germline CDR1 and CDR2 sequences are SGDLS and YYNGEE. CDR3 bases: TGTGCCAGCAGCCCGACGGGAAACACTGAAGCTTTCTTT. It specifies CASSPTGNTEAFF.

The rearrangement joins TRBV10-1 to TRBJ2-3; either TRBD1 or TRBD2 may supply D (5 bases each). The germline V gene has CDR1 WNHNN and CDR2 SYGVQD (reference sequence). The CDR3 is 17 amino acids. Trimming took off 4 bases at V and 0 bases at J, with 17 bases between the two ends. DNA for the CDR3: TGCGCCAGCAGTGCCCGGTGGGGGTATTCTAGCACAGATACGCAGTATTTT. Protein: CASSARWGYSSTDTQYF.

This clone is large by share. V gene TRBV4-1 combines with J gene TRBJ1-1; maybe TRBD1 (6 bases). The germline gives CDR1 MGHRA, CDR2 YSYEKL. Deletions cut 4 bases from V and 5 bases from J, with 23 bases between. The CDR3 runs 17 residues. As DNA, the CDR3 is TGCGCCAGCAGCCTCCAAGCGGCGGGGGCGGTGGGGACTGAAGCTTTCTTT. Amino acids: CASSLQAAGAVGTEAFF.

The chain is built from TRBV5-1 and TRBJ2-7; perhaps TRBD1 as D (6 bases). The CDR3 runs 14 residues. The germline V gene has CDR1 SGHRS and CDR2 YFSETQ. The V gene lost 3 bases and the J gene lost 5 bases, with 15 bases spanning the gap. CDR3 coding DNA: TGCGCCAGCAGCTCGGGTGGTGGGGGCGACGAGCAGTACTTC. Translating gives CASSSGGGGDEQYF.

A single count supports this clone. This chain uses TRBV4-2 with TRBJ1-1, with TRBD1 as a possible D gene (5 bases). V lost 1 base and J lost 5, with 17 bases in between. In germline, CDR1 is LGHNA, CDR2 YNFKEQ. The CDR3 is 16 amino acids. CDR3 protein: CASSQGSSFRGTEAFF. Written as DNA, the CDR3 is TGTGCCAGCAGCCAAGGGTCCTCTTTTCGGGGGACTGAAGCTTTCTTT.

V gene TRBV7-9 combines with J gene TRBJ2-7, with D perhaps matching TRBD2 (5 bases). CDR1 and CDR2 (germline): SEHNR, FQNEAQ (reference sequence). V was trimmed by 5 bases and J by 0 bases, leaving 11 bases between them. This CDR3 region has 14 residues. In DNA form, the CDR3 reads TGTGCCAGCAGCCCCAGCGGTCACTCCTACGAGCAGTACTTC. It codes for CASSPSGHSYEQYF.

This sequence joins TRBV5-4 and TRBJ2-5; D is perhaps TRBD1 (5 bases). V was shortened by 0 bases and J by 2 bases, with 8 bases between the two germline ends. The CDR3 consists of 14 residues. Germline V CDR1 and CDR2: SGHNT, YYREEE (reference sequence). The CDR3 bases are TGTGCCAGCAGCTTGGTACAGGATCAAGAGACCCAGTACTTC. This codes for CASSLVQDQETQYF.

The V gene is TRBV9, the J gene TRBJ1-1, with TRBD1 as a possible D gene (6 bases). Germline V gene sequence: CDR1 SGDLS, CDR2 YYNGEE. Trimming removed 4 bases at V and 1 base at J, with 17 bases between. The CDR3 is made up of 16 amino acids. The CDR3 coding sequence is TGTGCCAGCAGCCGGGGACAAGTGGGGTGGAACACTGAAGCTTTCTTT. This encodes CASSRGQVGWNTEAFF.

This rearrangement joins TRBV6-1 to TRBJ1-3; D unclear. Germline V gene sequence: CDR1 MNHNS, CDR2 SASEGT. CDR3 size: 14 residues. V was clipped by 2 bases and J by 2 bases, with 7 bases between them. The CDR3 sequence is CASSEMITGNTIYF. The CDR3 DNA follows: TGTGCCAGCAGTGAAATGATAACTGGAAACACCATATATTTT.

V gene TRBV10-1 combines with J gene TRBJ2-3, with D hard to call. Trimming pared 1 base from V and 0 bases from J, leaving 2 bases between. There are 13 residues in the CDR3. Germline V gene lookup returns CDR1 WNHNN and CDR2 SYGVQD (reference sequence). The CDR3 DNA reads as TGCGCCAGCAGTGAGTGGAGCACAGATACGCAGTATTTT. Translation: CASSEWSTDTQYF.

The sample holds a few counts of this clone. V usage is TRBV11-3 and J usage is TRBJ1-1, with a weak D call TRBD1 (5 bases). V was trimmed by 1 base and J by 5 bases, leaving 14 bases between them. The germline gives CDR1 SGHNT, CDR2 YENEEA. The CDR3 spans 15 residues. The CDR3 coding sequence is TGTGCCAGCAGCTTAGGGGCAGGGAGGAGTACTGAAGCTTTCTTT. Protein sequence: CASSLGAGRSTEAFF. The whole variable domain, remainder taken from reference TRBV11-3 and TRBJ1-1, is EAGVVQSPRYKIIEKKQPVAFWCNPISGHNTLYWYLQNLGQGPELLIRYENEEAVDDSQLPKDRFSAERLKGVDSTLKIQPAELGDSAVYLCASSLGAGRSTEAFFGQGTRLTVV.